This T cell receptor beta chain was sequenced for a study of long-term antiretroviral therapy in people with HIV. Study results and limitations: Blood was collected between the mid-2000s and the late 2010s, possibly under older ART regimens.

Cryopreserved PBMC numbered about 1-10 million per sample before DNA extraction. As to this clone: Its target is unknown.

The CDR3 contains 15 residues. The V gene's germline CDR1 is MNHNS and CDR2 SASEGT. The V segment lost 1 base and the J segment 2 bases; nucleotides outside the gene matches: 1. Version v3.0 of the immunoSEQ assay was performed at survey level. Here immunoSEQ multiplex PCR was the method, and the copy in TCRdb shows in-frame clones only, minus some. Among approximately 28,000 clones listed, around four fifths were seen once. The sample in question was unsorted PBMCs, obtained 0.8 years before starting antiretroviral therapy. This clonotype was sampled from a man in his late teens or twenties with HIV. The J gene is TRBJ1-2, the V gene TRBV6-1; 10 bases align to TRBD1. DNA of the CDR3: TGTGCCAGCAGTGAAGTGGGACAGGGGAACTATGGCTACACCTTC. Its translation is CASSEVGQGNYGYTF.